This paragraph covers one T cell receptor (beta chain) sequence. Treatment noted: randomized to nivolumab then ipilimumab (arm A) or the reverse (arm B). Patients had received no earlier DNA-damaging chemotherapy. These data belong to a study of sequential checkpoint blockade in melanoma. The germline V gene has CDR1 SGHNT and CDR2 YYREEE (reference sequence). The CDR3 sequence is 13 residues long. V was shortened by 0 bases and J by 3 bases, with 7 bases between the two germline ends. Sequenced by immunoSEQ multiplex PCR; TCRdb stores in-frame clones only, minus some. The sample has 20,000 to 25,000 clones; roughly 78% are singletons.

Material: CD8+ T cells sorted from blood (inferred from file names), obtained from a patient given nivolumab and ipilimumab in sequence. This receptor was taken from a human donor with melanoma. The chain has TRBV5-4 and TRBJ2-7, with a possible D match to TRBD1 (5 bases). CDR3 in amino acids: CASSLGQSYEQYF. In DNA form, the CDR3 reads TGTGCCAGCAGCTTGGGACAGAGCTACGAGCAGTACTTC. Based on the CDR3 plus reference TRBV5-4 and TRBJ2-7, the full variable domain is ETGVTQSPTHLIKTRGQQVTLRCSSQSGHNTVSWYQQALGQGPQFIFQYYREEENGRGNFPPRFSGLQFPNYSSELNVNALELDDSALYLCASSLGQSYEQYFGPGTRLTVT.